This TCR beta chain originates from a study of cytomegalovirus exposure and HLA in healthy donors. Findings and caveats of the study: Later on, a genetic analysis was performed. It linked a missense variant in DCLRE1C with V- and J-gene trimming of TCR beta.

The CDR3 runs to 17 residues. Unmatched junction bases numbered 4, after V lost 0 bases and J lost 2 bases. Germline values: CDR1 SGDLS, CDR2 YYNGEE. As concerns this clone: Its target is unknown.

A multiplex PCR was run with 60 Vbeta primers and 13 Jbeta primers. Produced via immunoSEQ multiplex PCR; TCRdb's table is partial and in-frame only. The repertoire holds approximately 130,000 clones, about 85% seen once, with under 7% in the top ten. The sequenced sample was PBMCs. The chain is built from TRBV9 and TRBJ2-5; TRBD2 aligns across 13 bases. This sequence originates from a woman aged 25 to 39 in good health and CMV-seropositive. CDR3 sequence: CASSVGKTSGGQETQYF. DNA for the CDR3: TGTGCCAGCAGCGTAGGGAAGACTAGCGGGGGGCAAGAGACCCAGTACTTC.